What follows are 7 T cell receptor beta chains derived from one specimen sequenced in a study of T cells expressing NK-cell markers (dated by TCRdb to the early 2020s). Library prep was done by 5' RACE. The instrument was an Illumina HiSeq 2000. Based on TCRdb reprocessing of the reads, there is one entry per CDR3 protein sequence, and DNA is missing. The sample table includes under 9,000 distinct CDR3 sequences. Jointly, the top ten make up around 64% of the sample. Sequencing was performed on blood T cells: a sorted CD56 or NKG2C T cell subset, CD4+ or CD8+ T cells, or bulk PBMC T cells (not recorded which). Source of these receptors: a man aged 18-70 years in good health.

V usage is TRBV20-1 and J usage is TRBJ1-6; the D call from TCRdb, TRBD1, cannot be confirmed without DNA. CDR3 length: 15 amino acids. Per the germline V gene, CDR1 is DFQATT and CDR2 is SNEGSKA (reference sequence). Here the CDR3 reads CSAQHEDRGSSPLHF.

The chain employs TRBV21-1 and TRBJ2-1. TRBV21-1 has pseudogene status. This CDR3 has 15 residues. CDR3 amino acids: CASSKGKRPYNEQFF.

CDR3 in amino acids: CAIRDRDGKETQYF. This chain links TRBV10-3 with TRBJ2-5; lacking DNA, the TRBD1 call made by TCRdb goes unchecked. The CDR3 extends over 14 amino acids. CDR1 and CDR2 from the germline V gene are ENHRY and SYGVKD.

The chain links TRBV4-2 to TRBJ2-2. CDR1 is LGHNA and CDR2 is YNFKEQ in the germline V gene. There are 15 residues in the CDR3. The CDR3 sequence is CASSQPAQNTGELFF.

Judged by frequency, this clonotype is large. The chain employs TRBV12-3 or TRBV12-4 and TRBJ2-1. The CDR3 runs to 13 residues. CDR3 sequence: CASSLVVYNEQFF.

This CDR3 reads CSARALDSGPRDGYTF. The chain is built from TRBV20-1 and TRBJ1-2. Germline assignment: CDR1 DFQATT and CDR2 SNEGSKA (reference sequence). The CDR3 extends over 16 amino acids.

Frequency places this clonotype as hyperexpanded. CDR3: CASSEERANYGYTF. This sequence joins TRBV2 and TRBJ1-2. The CDR3 extends over 14 amino acids. Germline values: CDR1 SNHLY, CDR2 FYNNEI.